This T cell receptor beta chain was identified in a study of regulatory T cells in long-lasting Graves disease (dated by TCRdb to the early 2020s). In the study overall: To count as having persistent Graves' disease, a patient had to have received antithyroid drug treatment for over 5 years with TSH receptor autoantibodies remaining persistently positive. This study used TCR sequencing and RNA sequencing of peripheral blood to compare persistent Graves' disease patients against newly diagnosed Graves' disease patients. The study was conducted in China and was registered as a clinical trial. A total of 35 or so samples underwent TCR sequencing: about 13 from persistent and about 20 from newly diagnosed Graves' disease patients. On average, persistent Graves' disease patients in the clinical cohort had been on antithyroid drugs for eight to twelve years. Beyond this particular receptor, the publication reports: Sequencing and analysis were restricted to the TCR beta chain. The authors noted that the small sample size was a limitation that may lower accuracy. Compared with newly diagnosed patients, persistent Graves' disease patients had lower TCR Shannon entropy and fewer highly expanded clones, which suggests clonal expansion. Only peripheral blood was studied, because thyroid tissue, the primary lesion, was inaccessible. TRBV28, TRBJ1-2 and TRBJ2-5 were preferentially used in persistent disease, while TRBV20-1 and TRBJ2-1 were favored in newly diagnosed disease. A larger number of public clonotypes was shared among persistent patients (fewer than 3,000) than among newly diagnosed patients (about 990).

The time point label, as the study defines it: persistent/refractory GD, antithyroid drugs over 5 years with positive TRAb. For both TCR sequencing and RNA sequencing, RNA was extracted from PBMCs using TRIzol. The diagnosis of Graves' disease was made according to American Thyroid Association guidelines. The patients came from an endocrinology department in Xi'an, China. Each patient gave 7 to 9.5 milliliters of peripheral blood, collected in an EDTA anticoagulant tube. Ficoll Paque Plus density gradient separation was used to isolate PBMCs, and no additional T cell sorting was done. RNA quality was checked with an Agilent 2100 Bioanalyzer and agarose gel, and concentration with a NanoDrop 2000. From its cysteine to its phenylalanine, the CDR3 spans 15 amino acids. CDR3 DNA only is kept here, 45 bases in frame from base 1. Reading the germline V gene gives CDR1 MDHEN and CDR2 SYDVKM. Trimming costs V 4 bases and J 4 bases, and their ends lie 16 bases apart.

This clonotype was observed many times. Its recognized antigen is unknown. Within one base of it there is no much larger clone, and no base qualities were kept. The library was made by multiplex PCR. Sequencing took place on an Illumina HiSeq 4000. To build TCR beta libraries, CDR3 regions were amplified by Arm-PCR using iRepertoire HTBI primers. PCR products were gel purified before sequencing. The original methods were these. Gene usage analysis of CDR3 amino acid clonotypes relied on the roughly 60 TRBV and about 13 TRBJ segments identified across samples. Filtered high-quality paired reads were merged into contigs using COPE and FqMerger. BLAST was used to align contigs to IMGT TRBV, TRBD and TRBJ reference genes, and CDR3 was defined according to IMGT. Highly expanded clones were defined as clonotypes with a frequency above 0.1%. Shannon entropy was used to measure repertoire diversity, and the Gini coefficient was used to measure V-J evenness. A clonotype found in more than one individual was treated as public. In-frame beta chains were kept once TCRdb had trimmed the public reads at Q25 with fastp and called clones with MiXCR. Merged by CDR3 protein, the rows form single entries marked with the most common genes and DNA. The V and J calls and clone size are TCRdb's, not the authors'. The sample includes under 500,000 distinct CDR3 sequences, with roughly 20% observed a single time. The ten top clones hold roughly 20% of the sample.

The starting material was peripheral blood mononuclear cells (PBMCs), obtained when the disease was refractory, from a patient treated with antithyroid drugs. The receptor's source is a female donor with Graves disease. The sequence links TRBV28 to TRBJ1-2, with the D gene not confidently named. The DNA is TGTGCCAGCAGTTATCCGGACTCCTATACCTATGGCTACACCTTC. This gives the protein CASSYPDSYTYGYTF.